The T cell receptor (beta chain) described here comes from a study of identical twins. Regarding the study as a whole: There were fewer insertions in abundant cord blood beta clonotypes, but memory repertoires showed no such pattern. For out-of-frame beta sequences, excess twin sharing was weaker. Twin pairs' shared out-of-frame alpha sequences were enriched in low generation probability.

Trimming at V came to 5 bases and at J to 2 bases, leaving 16 bases not matched to a gene. The CDR3 loop spans 18 amino acids. The V gene's germline CDR1 is SGHAT and CDR2 FQNNGV. Points on this clonotype: Its specificity is not known.

Template switching added a universal primer site, and cDNA bore unique molecular identifiers. One entry per CDR3 protein results from TCRdb running MiXCR on the 5' RACE reads. The top ten clones hold roughly 0.5% of a sample with 500,000 or so distinct CDR3 sequences, about 14% of them seen once. These data were likewise used in another study, on yellow fever vaccine responses in identical twins.

This chain joins TRBV11-2 and TRBJ2-7; 9 nucleotides match TRBD1. Sequences were obtained from CD4+ T cells sorted from blood. The receptor comes from a woman aged 18-29 years in good health. CDR3 sequence reads: CASSPSGDRAVHPYEQYF. The CDR3, as DNA: TGTGCCAGCAGCCCCTCAGGGGACAGGGCCGTACATCCCTACGAGCAGTACTTC. The full variable domain, with the rest looked up from reference TRBV11-2 and TRBJ2-7, is EAGVAQSPRYKIIEKRQSVAFWCNPISGHATLYWYQQILGQGPKLLIQFQNNGVVDDSQLPKDRFSAERLKGVDSTLKIQPAKLEDSAVYLCASSPSGDRAVHPYEQYFGPGTRLTVT.